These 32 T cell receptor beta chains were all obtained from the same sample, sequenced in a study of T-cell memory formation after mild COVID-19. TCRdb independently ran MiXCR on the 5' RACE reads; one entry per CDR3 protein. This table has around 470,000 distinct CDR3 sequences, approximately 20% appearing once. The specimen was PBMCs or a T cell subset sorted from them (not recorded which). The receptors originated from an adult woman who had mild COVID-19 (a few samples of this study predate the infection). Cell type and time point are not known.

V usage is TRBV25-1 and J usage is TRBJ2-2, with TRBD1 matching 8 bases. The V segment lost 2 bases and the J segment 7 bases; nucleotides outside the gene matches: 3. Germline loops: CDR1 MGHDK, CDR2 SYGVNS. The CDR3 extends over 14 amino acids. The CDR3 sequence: CASSEDRGHGELFF. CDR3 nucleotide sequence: TGTGCCAGCAGTGAAGACAGGGGTCACGGGGAGCTGTTTTTT.

CDR3 sequence reads: CASRKTVDTQYF. The CDR3 bases are TGTGCCAGCAGGAAGACAGTAGATACGCAGTATTTT. The chain joins TRBV5-6 to TRBJ2-3; possibly TRBD1 for D (5 bases). CDR1 is SGHDT, CDR2 YYEEEE, per germline. The V end was cut by 5 bases, the J end by 5 bases, with 9 bases between. This CDR3 contains 12 residues.

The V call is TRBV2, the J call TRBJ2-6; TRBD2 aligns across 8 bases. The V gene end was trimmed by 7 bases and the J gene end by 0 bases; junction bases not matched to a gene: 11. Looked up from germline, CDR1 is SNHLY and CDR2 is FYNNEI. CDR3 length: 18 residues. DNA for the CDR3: TGTGCCAGCACCCCGGGACTAGTCGTGAACTCTGGGGCCAACGTCCTGACTTTC. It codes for CASTPGLVVNSGANVLTF.

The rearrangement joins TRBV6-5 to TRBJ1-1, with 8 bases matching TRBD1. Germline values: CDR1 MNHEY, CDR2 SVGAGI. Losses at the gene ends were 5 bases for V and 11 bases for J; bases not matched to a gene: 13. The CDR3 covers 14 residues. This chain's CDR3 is CASSINRGTDDAFF. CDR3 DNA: TGTGCCAGCAGTATCAACAGGGGGACCGACGATGCTTTCTTT.

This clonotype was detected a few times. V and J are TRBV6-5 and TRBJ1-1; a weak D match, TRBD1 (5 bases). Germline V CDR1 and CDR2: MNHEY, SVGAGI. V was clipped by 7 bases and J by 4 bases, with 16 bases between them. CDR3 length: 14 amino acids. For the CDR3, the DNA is TGTGCCAGCATGGGTTACGGGGGAATCACTGAAGCTTTCTTT. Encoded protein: CASMGYGGITEAFF.

CDR3 amino acids: CASSQVQGTGTEAFF. DNA of the CDR3: TGCGCCAGCAGCCAAGTACAGGGGACAGGGACTGAAGCTTTCTTT. V and J are TRBV4-1 and TRBJ1-1, with TRBD1 identical over 9 bases. The ends lost 1 base at V and 5 bases at J; junction bases unmatched: 5. Germline CDR1 reads MGHRA; CDR2 reads YSYEKL. The CDR3 contains 15 residues.

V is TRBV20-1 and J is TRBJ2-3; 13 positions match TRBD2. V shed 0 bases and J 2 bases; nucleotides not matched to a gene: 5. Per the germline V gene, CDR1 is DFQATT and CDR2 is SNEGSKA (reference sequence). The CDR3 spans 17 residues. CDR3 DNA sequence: TGCAGTGCTAGAGAAGGACTAGCGGGGGACTACACAGATACGCAGTATTTT. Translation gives CSAREGLAGDYTDTQYF.

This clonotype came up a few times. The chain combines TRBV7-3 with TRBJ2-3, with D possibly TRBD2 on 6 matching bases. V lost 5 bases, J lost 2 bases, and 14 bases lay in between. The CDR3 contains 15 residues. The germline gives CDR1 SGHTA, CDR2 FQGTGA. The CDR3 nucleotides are TGTGCCAGCAGCCGAGACGGGGGTGTCACAGATACGCAGTATTTT. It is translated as CASSRDGGVTDTQYF.

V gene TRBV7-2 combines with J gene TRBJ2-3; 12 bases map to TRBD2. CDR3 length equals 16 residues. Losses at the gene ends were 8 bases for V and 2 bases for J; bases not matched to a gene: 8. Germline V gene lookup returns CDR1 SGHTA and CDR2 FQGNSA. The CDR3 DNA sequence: TGTGCCAGCGTAACCGCTAGCGGGAGGGCCACAGATACGCAGTATTTT. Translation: CASVTASGRATDTQYF. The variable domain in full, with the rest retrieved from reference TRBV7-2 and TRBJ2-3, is GAGVSQSPSNKVTEKGKDVELRCDPISGHTALYWYRQSLGQGLEFLIYFQGNSAPDKSGLPSDRFSAERTGGSVSTLTIQRTQQEDSAVYLCASVTASGRATDTQYFGPGTRLTVL.

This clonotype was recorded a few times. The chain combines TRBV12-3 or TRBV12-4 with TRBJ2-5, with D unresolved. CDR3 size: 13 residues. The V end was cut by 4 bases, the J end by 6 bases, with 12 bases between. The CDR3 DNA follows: TGTGCCAGCAGTTCTGGCAGTTTGCAGACCCAGTACTTC. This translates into CASSSGSLQTQYF.

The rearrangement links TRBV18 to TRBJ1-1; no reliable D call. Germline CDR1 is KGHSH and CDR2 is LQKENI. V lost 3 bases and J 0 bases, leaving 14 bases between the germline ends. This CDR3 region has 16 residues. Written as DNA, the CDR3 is TGTGCCAGCTCACCTAGCTCCGGTGGTGTGAACACTGAAGCTTTCTTT. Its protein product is CASSPSSGGVNTEAFF.

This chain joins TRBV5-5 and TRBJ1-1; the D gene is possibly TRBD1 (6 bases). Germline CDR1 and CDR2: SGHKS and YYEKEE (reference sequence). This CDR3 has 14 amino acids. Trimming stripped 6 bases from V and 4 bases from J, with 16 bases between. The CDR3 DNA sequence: TGTGCCAGCATCTTAGGGGGGCTCGGCACTGAAGCTTTCTTT. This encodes CASILGGLGTEAFF.

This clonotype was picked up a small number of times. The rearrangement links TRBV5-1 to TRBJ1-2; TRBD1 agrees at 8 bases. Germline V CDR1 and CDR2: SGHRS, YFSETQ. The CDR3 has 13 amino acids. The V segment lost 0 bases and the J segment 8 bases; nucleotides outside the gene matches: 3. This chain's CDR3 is CASSLGQGAGYTF. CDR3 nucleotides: TGCGCCAGCAGCTTGGGGCAGGGGGCAGGCTACACCTTC.

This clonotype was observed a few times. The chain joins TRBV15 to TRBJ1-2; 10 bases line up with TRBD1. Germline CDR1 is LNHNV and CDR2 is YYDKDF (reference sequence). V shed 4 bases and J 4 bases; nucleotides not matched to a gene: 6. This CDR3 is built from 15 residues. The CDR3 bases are TGTGCCACCAGCAAAGGACGACAGGGGGCCTATGGCTACACCTTC. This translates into CATSKGRQGAYGYTF.

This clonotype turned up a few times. The CDR3 region is CASSDSGGIYGYTF. As DNA, the CDR3 is TGTGCCAGCAGTGACTCCGGCGGGATCTATGGCTACACCTTC. This chain links TRBV6-4 with TRBJ1-2; no clear D. The V gene lost 0 bases and the J gene lost 4 bases, with 9 bases spanning the gap. CDR1 MRHNA and CDR2 SNTAGT come from the germline V gene. CDR3 length: 14 amino acids.

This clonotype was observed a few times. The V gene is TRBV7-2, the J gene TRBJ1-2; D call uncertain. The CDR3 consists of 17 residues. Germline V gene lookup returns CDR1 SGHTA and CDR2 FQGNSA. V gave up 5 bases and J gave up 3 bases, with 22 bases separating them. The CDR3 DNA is TGTGCCAGCAGCAACCGCGACACAGTTTTTCTCGACTATGGCTACACCTTC. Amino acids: CASSNRDTVFLDYGYTF. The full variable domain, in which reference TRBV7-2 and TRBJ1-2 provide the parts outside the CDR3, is GAGVSQSPSNKVTEKGKDVELRCDPISGHTALYWYRQSLGQGLEFLIYFQGNSAPDKSGLPSDRFSAERTGGSVSTLTIQRTQQEDSAVYLCASSNRDTVFLDYGYTFGSGTRLTVV.

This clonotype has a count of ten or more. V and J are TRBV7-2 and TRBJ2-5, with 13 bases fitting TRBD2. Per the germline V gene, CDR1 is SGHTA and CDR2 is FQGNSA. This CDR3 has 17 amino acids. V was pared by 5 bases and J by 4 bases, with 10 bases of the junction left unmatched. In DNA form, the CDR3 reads TGTGCCAGCAGCCCGACTAGCGGGGGGTCGAGGGTAGAGACCCAGTACTTC. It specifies CASSPTSGGSRVETQYF.

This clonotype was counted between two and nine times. Written as DNA, the CDR3 is TGCGCCAGCAGCCAAGATCTAGGCGGGACTGCCTACGAGCAGTACTTC. Its translation: CASSQDLGGTAYEQYF. V gene TRBV4-3 combines with J gene TRBJ2-7; D is perhaps TRBD2 (6 bases). CDR1 LGHNA and CDR2 YSLEER come from the germline V gene. V gave up 0 bases and J gave up 2 bases, with 14 bases separating them. The CDR3 consists of 16 residues.

The CDR3 DNA reads TGTGCCAGCAGCGTAACCGGGACTAGCGGCGAGCAGTACTTC. Residues: CASSVTGTSGEQYF. The V call is TRBV9, the J call TRBJ2-7, with 11 bases identical to TRBD2. The trim removed 1 base at V and 6 bases at J, leaving 3 bases unmatched. This CDR3 region has 14 residues. Germline CDR1 SGDLS, CDR2 YYNGEE.

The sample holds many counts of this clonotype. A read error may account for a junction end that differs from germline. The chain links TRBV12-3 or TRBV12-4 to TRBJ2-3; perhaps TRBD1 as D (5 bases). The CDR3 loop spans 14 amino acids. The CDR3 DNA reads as TGCGCCAGCAGCCTGGACACGAGCACAGATACGCAGTATTTT. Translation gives CASSLDTSTDTQYF.

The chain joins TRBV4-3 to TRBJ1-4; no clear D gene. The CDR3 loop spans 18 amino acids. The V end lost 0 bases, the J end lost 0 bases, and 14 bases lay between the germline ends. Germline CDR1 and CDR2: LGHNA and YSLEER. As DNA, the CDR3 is TGCGCCAGCAGCCAAGATTTTGTGGTTTGGTCAACTAATGAAAAACTGTTTTTT. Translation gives CASSQDFVVWSTNEKLFF.

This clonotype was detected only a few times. The CDR3 here is CSASRTGVREQYF. The CDR3 DNA is TGCAGTGCTTCTCGGACAGGGGTACGGGAGCAGTACTTC. The chain links TRBV20-1 to TRBJ2-7, with TRBD1 matching 9 bases. V gave up 5 bases and J gave up 7 bases; unmatched junction bases: 9. This CDR3 comprises 13 residues. Looked up from germline, CDR1 is DFQATT and CDR2 is SNEGSKA (reference sequence).

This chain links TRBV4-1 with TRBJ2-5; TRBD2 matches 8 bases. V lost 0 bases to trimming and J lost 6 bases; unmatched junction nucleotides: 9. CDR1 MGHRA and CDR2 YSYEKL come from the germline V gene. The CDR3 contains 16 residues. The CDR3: CASSQDIGLAMKTQYF. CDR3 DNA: TGCGCCAGCAGCCAAGATATTGGACTAGCAATGAAGACCCAGTACTTC.

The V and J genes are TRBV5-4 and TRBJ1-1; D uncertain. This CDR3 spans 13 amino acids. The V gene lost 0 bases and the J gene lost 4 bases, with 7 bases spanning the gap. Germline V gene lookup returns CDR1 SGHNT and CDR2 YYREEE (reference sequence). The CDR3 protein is CASSLDPATEAFF. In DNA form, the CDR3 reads TGTGCCAGCAGCTTGGACCCTGCCACTGAAGCTTTCTTT.

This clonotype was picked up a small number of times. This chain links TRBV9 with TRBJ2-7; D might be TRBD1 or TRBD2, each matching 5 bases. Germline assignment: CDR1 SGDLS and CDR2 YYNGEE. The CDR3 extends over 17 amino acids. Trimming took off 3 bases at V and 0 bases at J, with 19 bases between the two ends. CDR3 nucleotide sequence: TGTGCCAGCAGCGCTGAGGGGCTCCGGGGCTCCTCCTACGAGCAGTACTTC. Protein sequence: CASSAEGLRGSSYEQYF.

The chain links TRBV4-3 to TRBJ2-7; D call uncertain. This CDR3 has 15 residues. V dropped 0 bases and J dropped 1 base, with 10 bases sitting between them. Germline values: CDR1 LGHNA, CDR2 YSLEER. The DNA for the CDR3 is TGCGCCAGCAGCCAAGATAGGGCACTATCCTACGAGCAGTACTTC. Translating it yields CASSQDRALSYEQYF.

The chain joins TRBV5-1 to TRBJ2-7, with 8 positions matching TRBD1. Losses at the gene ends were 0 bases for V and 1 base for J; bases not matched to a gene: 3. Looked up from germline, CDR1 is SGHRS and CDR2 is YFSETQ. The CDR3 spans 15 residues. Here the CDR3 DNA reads TGCGCCAGCAGCTTGGTAGGACAGGGATCCTACGAGCAGTACTTC. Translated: CASSLVGQGSYEQYF.

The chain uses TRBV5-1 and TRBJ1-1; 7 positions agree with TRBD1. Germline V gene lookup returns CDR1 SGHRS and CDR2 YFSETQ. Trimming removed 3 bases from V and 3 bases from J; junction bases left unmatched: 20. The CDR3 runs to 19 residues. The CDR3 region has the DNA TGCGCCAGCAGCTCACTTCCCCTGGGACAGTGGGGGACTGACACTGAAGCTTTCTTT. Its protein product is CASSSLPLGQWGTDTEAFF.

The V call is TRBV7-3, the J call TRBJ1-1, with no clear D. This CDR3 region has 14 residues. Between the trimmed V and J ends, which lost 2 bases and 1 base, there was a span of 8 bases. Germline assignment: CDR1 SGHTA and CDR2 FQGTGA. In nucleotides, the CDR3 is TGTGCCAGCAGCTTATACGGGCAGAACACTGAAGCTTTCTTT. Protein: CASSLYGQNTEAFF.

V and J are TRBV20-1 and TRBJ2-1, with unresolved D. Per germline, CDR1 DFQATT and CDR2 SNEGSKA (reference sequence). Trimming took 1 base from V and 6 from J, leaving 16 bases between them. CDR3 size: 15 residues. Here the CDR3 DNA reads TGCAGTGCTAGAGCGCCGCGACGGTCGATCAATGAGCAGTTCTTC. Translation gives CSARAPRRSINEQFF.

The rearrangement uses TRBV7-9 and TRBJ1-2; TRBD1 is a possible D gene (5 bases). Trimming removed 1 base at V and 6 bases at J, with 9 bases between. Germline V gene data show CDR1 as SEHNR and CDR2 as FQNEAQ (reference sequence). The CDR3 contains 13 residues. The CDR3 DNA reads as TGTGCCAGCAGCTTAGTAGGGGTTCATGGCTACACCTTC. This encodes CASSLVGVHGYTF. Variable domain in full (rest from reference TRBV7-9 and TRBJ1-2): DTGVSQNPRHKITKRGQNVTFRCDPISEHNRLYWYRQTLGQGPEFLTYFQNEAQLEKSRLLSDRFSAERPKGSFSTLEIQRTEQGDSAMYLCASSLVGVHGYTFGSGTRLTVV.

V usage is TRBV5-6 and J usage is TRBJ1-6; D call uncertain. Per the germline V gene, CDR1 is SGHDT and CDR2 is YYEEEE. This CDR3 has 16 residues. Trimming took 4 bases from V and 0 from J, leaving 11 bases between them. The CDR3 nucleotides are TGTGCCAGCAGCATCCGCCGGGGCTCCTATAATTCACCCCTCCACTTT. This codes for CASSIRRGSYNSPLHF.